A single sample gave rise to the 4 T cell receptor beta chains below, sequenced in a study of blood T cell repertoires in COVID-19. TCRdb's copy holds only in-frame clones and misses some; the assay was immunoSEQ multiplex PCR. This sample yields approximately 170,000 clones, of which approximately 84% are seen a single time; around 2.9% belongs to the top ten. Sequenced input: peripheral blood. These receptors were obtained from an elderly woman with COVID-19, enrolled during active disease.

The chain has TRBV27 and TRBJ1-5, with TRBD1 identical over 9 bases. Germline CDR1 reads MNHEY; CDR2 reads SMNVEV (reference sequence). V was pared by 3 bases and J by 7 bases, with 4 bases of the junction left unmatched. The CDR3 consists of 14 residues. For the CDR3, the DNA is TGTGCCAGCAGTTTTCCGGGACAGGGCCAGCCCCAGCATTTT. Amino acids: CASSFPGQGQPQHF.

The J gene is TRBJ2-7, the V gene TRBV20-1, with 7 bases identical to TRBD2. V trimming: 3 bases; J trimming: 6 bases; junction bases outside the gene matches: 20. Germline values: CDR1 DFQATT, CDR2 SNEGSKA (reference sequence). This CDR3 contains 17 residues. The CDR3 DNA is TGCAGTGCTAGTCCCCCCCCGAGAACTAGCGTCCGGGGCGAGCAGTACTTC. This codes for CSASPPPRTSVRGEQYF.

In this sample, this clone turned up a few times. V usage is TRBV24-1 and J usage is TRBJ1-1; no clear D. The germline V gene encodes CDR1 KGHDR and CDR2 SFDVKD. CDR3 length: 12 amino acids. Trimming cost V 6 bases and J 6 bases, with 10 bases left between them. The CDR3 DNA reads TGTGCCACCAGTAGATCCGGGGCTGAAGCTTTCTTT. It specifies CATSRSGAEAFF.

The rearrangement links TRBV18 to TRBJ2-1; perhaps TRBD2 as D (6 bases). V dropped 8 bases and J dropped 3 bases, with 11 bases sitting between them. This CDR3 is built from 13 residues. The germline V gene has CDR1 KGHSH and CDR2 LQKENI. Written as DNA, the CDR3 is TGTGCCAGCCGGGACTCCCTCTACAATGAGCAGTTCTTC. Protein: CASRDSLYNEQFF.